Presented here are 25 T cell receptor beta chains from one specimen sequenced in a study of cytomegalovirus exposure and HLA in healthy donors. Measured with immunoSEQ multiplex PCR; TCRdb has only the in-frame clones, and not every one. Altogether about 110,000 clones are present, about 85% being singletons, with the ten largest covering roughly 3%. Sequencing was carried out using PBMCs. These receptors were collected from a woman younger than 30 in good health and CMV-seronegative.

The J gene is TRBJ2-3, the V gene TRBV29-1; the match to TRBD2 covers 7 bases. The CDR3 is 13 residues long. Germline V gene data show CDR1 as SQVTM and CDR2 as ANQGSEA. The V segment lost 6 bases and the J segment 1 base; nucleotides outside the gene matches: 4. The CDR3 DNA reads TGCAGCGTGGGGGGGAGTCGCACAGATACGCAGTATTTT. It yields the protein CSVGGSRTDTQYF.

This rearrangement joins TRBV9 to TRBJ2-3, with TRBD1 as a possible D gene (6 bases). V was clipped by 0 bases and J by 2 bases, with 10 bases between them. Germline lookup yields CDR1 SGDLS and CDR2 YYNGEE. This CDR3 spans 15 amino acids. The CDR3 DNA reads as TGTGCCAGCAGCGTAGTGTCAGGGGACACAGATACGCAGTATTTT. Protein: CASSVVSGDTDTQYF.

V usage is TRBV5-1 and J usage is TRBJ1-6; the match to TRBD1 covers 8 bases. The ends lost 0 bases at V and 8 bases at J; junction bases unmatched: 4. Germline lookup yields CDR1 SGHRS and CDR2 YFSETQ. The CDR3 extends over 15 amino acids. The CDR3 nucleotides are TGCGCCAGCAGCTTGGCGGGGACAGGCTATTCACCCCTCCACTTT. Amino acid sequence: CASSLAGTGYSPLHF.

The DNA of the CDR3 is TGCAGCGCTCTTGTTGGACAGGGGGACTATGGCTACACCTTC. It is translated as CSALVGQGDYGYTF. This rearrangement joins TRBV29-1 to TRBJ1-2; 10 bases line up with TRBD1. The CDR3 is 14 amino acids. J was trimmed by 3 bases and V by 7 bases; bases with no gene match: 8. Germline V CDR1 and CDR2: SQVTM, ANQGSEA.

The V gene is TRBV10-2, the J gene TRBJ1-6, with a weak D call TRBD1 (6 bases). CDR1 and CDR2 from the germline V gene are WSHSY and SAAADI. This CDR3 contains 15 residues. V lost 0 bases and J lost 5, with 8 bases in between. For the CDR3, the DNA is TGCGCCAGCAGTGAGTCTCAGGGGAATAATTCACCCCTCCACTTT. The encoded protein is CASSESQGNNSPLHF.

The genes are TRBV18 and TRBJ1-5; 7 positions match TRBD1. V shed 3 bases, J shed 4 bases, and the junction held 0 bases outside the gene matches. Germline CDR1 and CDR2: KGHSH and LQKENI. CDR3 length: 13 residues. The DNA of the CDR3 is TGTGCCAGCTCACCGGGACAGAATCAGCCCCAGCATTTT. It encodes CASSPGQNQPQHF.

The chain combines TRBV6-5 with TRBJ1-5, with 9 bases that match TRBD1. V shed 7 bases and J 2 bases; nucleotides not matched to a gene: 6. Per germline, CDR1 MNHEY and CDR2 SVGAGI. The CDR3 has 15 amino acids. The CDR3: CASTSGQGGNQPQHF. CDR3 coding DNA: TGTGCCAGCACGTCGGGACAGGGAGGCAATCAGCCCCAGCATTTT.

The chain is built from TRBV4-1 and TRBJ1-1, with no clear D. The CDR3 runs to 13 residues. V lost 4 bases, J lost 1 base, and 7 bases lay in between. Per germline, CDR1 MGHRA and CDR2 YSYEKL. CDR3 residues: CASSLRRNTEAFF. The DNA of the CDR3 is TGCGCCAGCAGCCTCCGGAGGAACACTGAAGCTTTCTTT.

This clone was observed a single time. The chain couples TRBV28 to TRBJ1-1; no reliable D call. Trimming cost V 6 bases and J 1 base, with 15 bases left between them. The CDR3 consists of 15 residues. Germline V CDR1 and CDR2: MDHEN, SYDVKM. The CDR3 is CASSKSPRGNTEAFF. As DNA, the CDR3 is TGTGCCAGCAGCAAAAGCCCGCGGGGGAACACTGAAGCTTTCTTT.

The chain has TRBV15 and TRBJ2-2, with no clear D. CDR3 size: 14 residues. Germline CDR1 and CDR2: LNHNV and YYDKDF (reference sequence). V lost 0 bases, J lost 1 base, and 3 bases lay in between. The CDR3 loop reads CATSRDRNTGELFF. CDR3 coding DNA: TGTGCCACCAGCAGAGATAGGAACACCGGGGAGCTGTTTTTT.

CDR3 bases: TGCGCCAGCAGTCGGACAGGGGACTTCAATGAGCAGTTCTTC. The encoded protein is CASSRTGDFNEQFF. The chain uses TRBV10-2 and TRBJ2-1, with 9 bases fitting TRBD1. Unmatched junction bases numbered 5, after V lost 5 bases and J lost 6 bases. Looked up from germline, CDR1 is WSHSY and CDR2 is SAAADI. The CDR3 sequence is 14 residues long.

This rearrangement joins TRBV6-1 to TRBJ1-3; 7 positions agree with TRBD1. V was pared by 2 bases and J by 2 bases, with 3 bases of the junction left unmatched. The length of the CDR3 is 15 residues. Germline V gives CDR1 MNHNS, CDR2 SASEGT. The CDR3 is CASSERGGPGNTIYF. In DNA form, the CDR3 reads TGTGCCAGCAGTGAAAGAGGGGGCCCTGGAAACACCATATATTTT.

The V call is TRBV27, the J call TRBJ2-1; D is undetermined. The length of the CDR3 is 11 residues. Germline lookup yields CDR1 MNHEY and CDR2 SMNVEV (reference sequence). V was pared by 3 bases and J by 12 bases, with 9 bases between. CDR3 DNA: TGTGCCAGCAGTTTGGGCCGCCGGCAGTTCTTC. This codes for CASSLGRRQFF.

This clone was seen ten or more times. The V and J genes are TRBV2 and TRBJ1-2; no clear D. In germline, CDR1 is SNHLY, CDR2 FYNNEI. The CDR3 is made up of 12 amino acids. Between the trimmed V and J ends, which lost 6 bases and 8 bases, there was a span of 13 bases. CDR3 nucleotide sequence: TGTGCCAGCAGGGACTCATTTGGGGGCTACACCTTC. It yields the protein CASRDSFGGYTF.

The sample holds one count of this clone. The chain uses TRBV27 and TRBJ2-6; the D is unclear. V gave up 6 bases and J gave up 0 bases, with 15 bases separating them. The CDR3 contains 17 residues. CDR1 and CDR2 (germline): MNHEY, SMNVEV (reference sequence). The CDR3 sequence is CASRMSTKFSGANVLTF. The CDR3 bases are TGTGCCAGCAGGATGTCAACTAAGTTCTCTGGGGCCAACGTCCTGACTTTC.

The chain joins TRBV7-2 to TRBJ1-3, with TRBD1 matching 7 bases. The CDR3 length is 16 residues. The J segment lost 0 bases and the V segment lost 2 bases, leaving 4 bases of the junction unmatched. In germline, CDR1 is SGHTA, CDR2 FQGNSA. The CDR3 coding sequence is TGTGCCAGCAGCTTATACGGGACAGACTCTGGAAACACCATATATTTT. It is translated as CASSLYGTDSGNTIYF.

V is TRBV30 and J is TRBJ2-7; 9 nucleotides match TRBD2. The CDR3 is made up of 14 amino acids. V dropped 7 bases and J dropped 1; count of bases not matched to a gene: 8. The V gene's germline CDR1 is GTSNPN and CDR2 SVGIG (reference sequence). CDR3 in amino acids: CAYTAGGGSYEQYF. CDR3 coding DNA: TGTGCCTATACAGCGGGAGGCGGTTCCTACGAGCAGTACTTC.

The rearrangement uses TRBV5-4 and TRBJ2-2; 8 bases map to TRBD2. CDR3 length: 14 residues. Germline lookup yields CDR1 SGHNT and CDR2 YYREEE (reference sequence). V was clipped by 4 bases and J by 7 bases; unmatched bases: 6. The CDR3 DNA sequence: TGTGCCAGCAGCCCGGGGGGGCGGTTCGGGGAGCTGTTTTTT. It translates to CASSPGGRFGELFF.

This clone was counted a single time. This chain connects TRBV7-3 to TRBJ2-1; weak D call: TRBD1 (6 bases). V lost 3 bases, J lost 8 bases, and 11 bases lay in between. The CDR3 is 13 amino acids. CDR1 is SGHTA and CDR2 is FQGTGA in the germline V gene. DNA of the CDR3: TGTGCCAGCAGCTTGGGACATGGCGATGAGCAGTTCTTC. Encoded protein: CASSLGHGDEQFF.

The V and J genes are TRBV19 and TRBJ2-5, with D maybe TRBD2 (5 bases). Germline CDR1 LNHDA, CDR2 SQIVND (reference sequence). Trimming took 4 bases from V and 1 from J, leaving 16 bases between them. The CDR3 loop spans 16 amino acids. CDR3 sequence reads: CASSRRPRDPQETQYF. CDR3 DNA sequence: TGTGCCAGTAGTAGGCGACCTCGGGATCCCCAAGAGACCCAGTACTTC.

This clone was observed a handful of times. The chain employs TRBV28 and TRBJ1-1; a weak D match, TRBD1 (5 bases). The germline V and J ends were trimmed by 6 bases and 3 bases, with 11 bases remaining between them. In germline, CDR1 is MDHEN, CDR2 SYDVKM. The CDR3 consists of 13 residues. The CDR3 region is CASSPPGYTEAFF. The CDR3 coding sequence is TGTGCCAGCAGCCCTCCAGGGTACACTGAAGCTTTCTTT.

The chain uses TRBV5-1 and TRBJ1-2; no reliable D call. This CDR3 is 17 amino acids long. The germline V gene encodes CDR1 SGHRS and CDR2 YFSETQ. Trimming left V 0 bases short and J 4 bases short, with 19 bases between. The CDR3 here is CASSLVFRRLSFYGYTF. The CDR3 bases are TGCGCCAGCAGCTTGGTATTCAGGCGTCTATCCTTCTATGGCTACACCTTC.

The chain employs TRBV9 and TRBJ2-7, with D uncertain. V was cut by 2 bases and J by 0 bases, with 12 bases left in between. The CDR3 runs 15 residues. Germline lookup yields CDR1 SGDLS and CDR2 YYNGEE. CDR3 sequence: CASSVGDSPSYEQYF. For the CDR3, the DNA is TGTGCCAGCAGCGTTGGCGACTCCCCCTCCTACGAGCAGTACTTC.

This chain uses TRBV19 with TRBJ1-5; D unclear. Germline CDR1 is LNHDA and CDR2 is SQIVND (reference sequence). The V and J ends lost 9 bases and 7 bases respectively, with 22 bases between them. This CDR3 comprises 15 residues. In DNA, the CDR3 is TGTGCCAGCCAGACATTTAACGAAGGTAGACAGCCCCAGCATTTT. Its translation is CASQTFNEGRQPQHF.

The chain carries TRBV28 and TRBJ2-5; 7 bases are a match to TRBD2. The J segment lost 4 bases and the V segment lost 3 bases, leaving 20 bases of the junction unmatched. The CDR3 has 19 residues. CDR1 MDHEN and CDR2 SYDVKM come from the germline V gene. The CDR3 DNA sequence: TGTGCCAGCAGTTTCCTGCGCAATCACGTTGGAGGGGAGGGAGAGACCCAGTACTTC. Translation gives CASSFLRNHVGGEGETQYF.